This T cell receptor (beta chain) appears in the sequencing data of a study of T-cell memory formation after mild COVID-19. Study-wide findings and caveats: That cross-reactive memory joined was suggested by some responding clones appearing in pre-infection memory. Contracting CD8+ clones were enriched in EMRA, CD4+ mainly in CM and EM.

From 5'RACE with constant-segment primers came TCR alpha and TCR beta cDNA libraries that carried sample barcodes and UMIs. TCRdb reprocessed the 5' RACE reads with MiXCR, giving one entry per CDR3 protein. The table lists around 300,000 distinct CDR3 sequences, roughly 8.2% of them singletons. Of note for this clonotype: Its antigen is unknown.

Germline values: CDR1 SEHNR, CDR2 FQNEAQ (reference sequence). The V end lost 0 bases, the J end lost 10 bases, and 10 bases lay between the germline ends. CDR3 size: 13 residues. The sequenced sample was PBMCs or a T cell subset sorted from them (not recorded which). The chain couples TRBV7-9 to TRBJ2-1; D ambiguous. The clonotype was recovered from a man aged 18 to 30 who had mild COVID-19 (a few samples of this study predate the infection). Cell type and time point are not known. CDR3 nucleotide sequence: TGTGCCAGCAGCTTAGCGGTGGTCGGGGAGCAGTTCTTC. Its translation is CASSLAVVGEQFF.